The 27 T cell receptor beta chains reported below all come from one sample, sequenced in a study of T-cell memory formation after mild COVID-19. TCRdb used MiXCR to reprocess the 5' RACE reads, holding one entry per CDR3 protein. Among over 350,000 distinct CDR3 sequences, 24% were seen once, and the ten largest hold about 10%. Sequenced material: PBMCs or a T cell subset sorted from them (not recorded which). Receptors were obtained from an adult woman who had mild COVID-19 (a few samples of this study predate the infection). Cell type and time point are not known.

V and J are TRBV6-1 and TRBJ1-5; D is perhaps TRBD1 (5 bases). The germline V gene encodes CDR1 MNHNS and CDR2 SASEGT. CDR3 length: 16 residues. Trimming pared 3 bases from V and 1 base from J, leaving 13 bases between. CDR3 sequence reads: CASSDPSGLSNQPQHF. DNA of the CDR3: TGTGCCAGCAGTGATCCTTCGGGACTGAGCAATCAGCCCCAGCATTTT.

The V gene is TRBV7-9, the J gene TRBJ1-2; 10 bases align to TRBD1. CDR3 length: 17 amino acids. Germline loops: CDR1 SEHNR, CDR2 FQNEAQ (reference sequence). The trim removed 3 bases at V and 1 base at J, leaving 8 bases unmatched. CDR3: CASSFSGTGAHNYGYTF. CDR3 in DNA: TGTGCCAGCAGCTTTTCCGGGACAGGGGCTCATAACTATGGCTACACCTTC.

In its sample, this clonotype was seen a few times. The chain has TRBV7-9 and TRBJ2-1, with D perhaps given as TRBD1 or TRBD2 (5 bases each). Germline V gene sequence: CDR1 SEHNR, CDR2 FQNEAQ (reference sequence). The CDR3 spans 14 residues. V lost 5 bases and J 15 bases, leaving 23 bases between the germline ends. The CDR3 protein is CASSADGAAPDLFF. CDR3 sequence (DNA): TGTGCCAGCAGCGCCGACGGGGCGGCCCCTGATCTGTTCTTC.

This clonotype appeared a few times. CDR3 region: CASSQDPRQGTYEQYF. The CDR3 DNA reads as TGTGCCAGCAGCCAAGATCCCCGACAGGGAACCTACGAGCAGTACTTC. The rearrangement uses TRBV14 and TRBJ2-7, with 7 bases identical to TRBD1. J was trimmed by 2 bases and V by 0 bases; bases with no gene match: 7. Germline V CDR1 and CDR2: SGHDN, FVKESK. The CDR3 consists of 16 residues.

This clonotype was counted a few times. DNA for the CDR3: TGTGCCATCAGTGAGGGGGGGCTCGGTGAGCAGTACTTC. It encodes CAISEGGLGEQYF. The chain is built from TRBV10-3 and TRBJ2-7; D assignment may be TRBD1 or TRBD2 (6 bases each). The CDR3 has 13 residues. In germline, CDR1 is ENHRY, CDR2 SYGVKD. V lost 2 bases, J lost 7 bases, and 12 bases lay in between.

The CDR3 bases are TGTGCCAGCGTGGAAAGATTAGGGGGCGCCCACTATGGCTACACCTTC. It yields the protein CASVERLGGAHYGYTF. The gene calls are TRBV12-3 or TRBV12-4 and TRBJ1-2; 7 positions match TRBD1. The CDR3 totals 16 residues. V trimming: 8 bases; J trimming: 3 bases; junction bases outside the gene matches: 15.

This sequence joins TRBV20-1 and TRBJ1-1; unclear D gene. Per germline, CDR1 DFQATT and CDR2 SNEGSKA (reference sequence). V was pared by 4 bases and J by 7 bases, with 10 bases between. This CDR3 is built from 11 residues. The CDR3 reads CSATAFDEAFF. The CDR3 DNA reads as TGCAGTGCTACCGCTTTCGATGAAGCTTTCTTT.

This rearrangement joins TRBV7-2 to TRBJ2-5; 9 nucleotides line up with TRBD1. V lost 5 bases, J lost 5 bases, and 6 bases stayed unmatched. Germline loops: CDR1 SGHTA, CDR2 FQGNSA. The CDR3 length is 14 residues. The DNA of the CDR3 is TGTGCCAGCAGCGCAACAGGGGGCGGGGAGACCCAGTACTTC. Its protein is CASSATGGGETQYF.

The chain employs TRBV7-9 and TRBJ1-3; D remains unclear. The CDR3 spans 15 residues. Germline V CDR1 and CDR2: SEHNR, FQNEAQ (reference sequence). V was clipped by 4 bases and J by 7 bases, with 17 bases between them. CDR3 region: CASSSRPALSNTIYF. The CDR3 DNA is TGTGCCAGCAGCTCCCGCCCAGCGCTGTCGAACACCATATATTTT.

J is TRBJ2-7 and V is TRBV7-6, with 8 bases identical to TRBD1. The germline V gene has CDR1 SGHVS and CDR2 FNYEAQ. Trimming cost V 2 bases and J 2 bases; bases outside gene matches: 2. This CDR3 is 14 amino acids long. The CDR3 DNA reads as TGTGCCAGCAGCTTAAGGGGACAGGCCTACGAGCAGTACTTC. Its translation: CASSLRGQAYEQYF.

The V gene is TRBV29-1, the J gene TRBJ1-2; D remains unclear. The germline V gene has CDR1 SQVTM and CDR2 ANQGSEA. The V end lost 1 base, the J end lost 4 bases, and 7 bases lay between the germline ends. This CDR3 is 12 amino acids long. For the CDR3, the DNA is TGCAGCGTTGAAGCGGGCGGCTATGGCTACACCTTC. This sequence encodes CSVEAGGYGYTF.

V usage is TRBV5-4 and J usage is TRBJ1-4, with D perhaps TRBD1 (5 bases). The CDR3 totals 15 residues. V was pared by 4 bases and J by 8 bases, with 18 bases between. Germline V CDR1 and CDR2: SGHNT, YYREEE (reference sequence). The chain's CDR3 is CASSTRDAGVEKLFF. CDR3 bases: TGTGCCAGCAGCACGCGGGACGCCGGCGTAGAAAAACTGTTTTTT.

The DNA for the CDR3 is TGTGCCAGCAGCCAAGCGGGCGGGCTCACCTACGAGCAGTACTTC. This gives the protein CASSQAGGLTYEQYF. The genes are TRBV3-1 and TRBJ2-7; D perhaps matches TRBD2 (5 bases). Germline V CDR1 and CDR2: LGHDT, YNNKEL (reference sequence). This CDR3 spans 15 amino acids. Trimming took 1 base from V and 2 from J, leaving 12 bases between them.

The chain joins TRBV29-1 to TRBJ1-1, with a tentative D call TRBD1 (5 bases). This CDR3 has 18 amino acids. V was trimmed by 4 bases and J by 5 bases, leaving 29 bases between them. The germline gives CDR1 SQVTM, CDR2 ANQGSEA. The CDR3 loop reads CSVVTGITTGAWSTEAFF. The CDR3 nucleotides are TGCAGCGTTGTAACTGGAATCACCACAGGCGCGTGGTCAACTGAAGCTTTCTTT.

The CDR3 reads CASTTGAVYGYTF. The CDR3 DNA reads TGTGCCAGCACCACCGGGGCAGTCTATGGCTACACCTTC. The V call is TRBV5-5, the J call TRBJ1-2; weak D call: TRBD1 (5 bases). Germline V gene lookup returns CDR1 SGHKS and CDR2 YYEKEE (reference sequence). This CDR3 region has 13 residues. V lost 6 bases and J lost 4, with 13 bases in between.

The V and J genes are TRBV27 and TRBJ2-5; the D gene could be TRBD1 or TRBD2 (5 bases each). This CDR3 has 16 residues. In germline, CDR1 is MNHEY, CDR2 SMNVEV (reference sequence). Trimming stripped 1 base from V and 7 bases from J, with 19 bases between. CDR3 in amino acids: CASSLFSGTGIRTQYF. The CDR3 DNA sequence: TGTGCCAGCAGTTTATTTTCCGGGACGGGAATTCGGACCCAGTACTTC.

This clonotype showed up just a few times. The chain recombines TRBV9 with TRBJ2-3; 7 bases fit TRBD2. The CDR3 length is 17 residues. Germline-derived CDR1 and CDR2 are SGDLS and YYNGEE. Losses at the gene ends were 0 bases for V and 4 bases for J; bases not matched to a gene: 11. The CDR3 DNA reads TGTGCCAGCAGCGTAGTGCCTAGCGGAGTCTCTTCAGATACGCAGTATTTT. Its translation is CASSVVPSGVSSDTQYF. Together with reference TRBV9 and TRBJ2-3, the CDR3 gives the full variable domain: DSGVTQTPKHLITATGQRVTLRCSPRSGDLSVYWYQQSLDQGLQFLIQYYNGEERAKGNILERFSAQQFPDLHSELNLSSLELGDSALYFCASSVVPSGVSSDTQYFGPGTRLTVL.

This chain's CDR3 is CASSQELRGQTQYF. DNA for the CDR3: TGTGCCAGCAGCCAAGAGCTCCGGGGCCAGACCCAGTACTTC. V gene TRBV4-2 combines with J gene TRBJ2-5, with D perhaps assigned TRBD1 or TRBD2 (5 bases each). Germline values: CDR1 LGHNA, CDR2 YNFKEQ. This CDR3 spans 14 amino acids. V lost 0 bases and J lost 6, with 11 bases in between.

The table lists this clonotype with a few counts. This sequence joins TRBV7-3 and TRBJ2-7; D possibly corresponds to TRBD2 (5 bases). The germline V gene has CDR1 SGHTA and CDR2 FQGTGA. The CDR3 length is 14 residues. With 7 bases removed from V and 3 bases from J, the gap between germline ends came to 16 bases. CDR3 protein: CASTSRADGYEQYF. Written as DNA, the CDR3 is TGTGCCAGCACTTCGAGGGCTGATGGCTACGAGCAGTACTTC.

There are a few counts of this clonotype. CDR3 sequence: CASTLTGELFF. CDR3 nucleotide sequence: TGTGCCAGCACCCTCACCGGGGAGCTGTTTTTT. V gene TRBV6-6 combines with J gene TRBJ2-2; D gene ambiguous. This CDR3 comprises 11 residues. V was clipped by 7 bases and J by 4 bases, with 4 bases between them. Germline CDR1 and CDR2: MNHNY and SVGAGI (reference sequence).

This clonotype has more than one count but fewer than ten. The gene calls are TRBV3-1 and TRBJ2-7; 8 bases align to TRBD2. Germline V gene lookup returns CDR1 LGHDT and CDR2 YNNKEL (reference sequence). V was clipped by 3 bases and J by 3 bases; unmatched bases: 10. The CDR3 extends over 16 amino acids. The CDR3 sequence is CASSHLPSGQSYEQYF. DNA for the CDR3: TGTGCCAGCAGCCACCTCCCTAGCGGGCAGAGCTACGAGCAGTACTTC.

The chain has TRBV6-1 and TRBJ2-1; 7 bases match TRBD2. Trimming removed 2 bases from V and 8 bases from J; junction bases left unmatched: 12. The CDR3 is 16 amino acids. The germline gives CDR1 MNHNS, CDR2 SASEGT. The CDR3 DNA reads as TGTGCCAGCAGTGAATACGGGGAGGGCTTAACAGATGAGCAGTTCTTC. It is translated as CASSEYGEGLTDEQFF.

This chain joins TRBV18 and TRBJ1-2; 9 bases line up with TRBD1. Germline V gene lookup returns CDR1 KGHSH and CDR2 LQKENI. CDR3 size: 17 residues. V was pared by 2 bases and J by 5 bases, with 12 bases of the junction left unmatched. CDR3 DNA: TGTGCCAGCTCACCATCGGGACAGGGCTCATTGGATTATGGCTACACCTTC. It translates to CASSPSGQGSLDYGYTF.

The V gene is TRBV7-9, the J gene TRBJ2-7, with unresolved D. The CDR3 is 15 residues long. Trimming removed 3 bases at V and 7 bases at J, with 19 bases between. CDR1 and CDR2 from the germline V gene are SEHNR and FQNEAQ (reference sequence). The CDR3 DNA reads TGTGCCAGCAGCTTCCCAGACTTTCCTGGGCGGGAGCAGTACTTC. Its translation is CASSFPDFPGREQYF.

The V call is TRBV2, the J call TRBJ2-7, with D tentatively TRBD1 (7 bases). The CDR3 length is 14 residues. The germline V gene has CDR1 SNHLY and CDR2 FYNNEI. V dropped 4 bases and J dropped 2 bases, with 12 bases sitting between them. The CDR3 region has the DNA TGTGCCAGCAGTGGGGGCAGGGGGGCCTACGAGCAGTACTTC. Translation gives CASSGGRGAYEQYF.

This clonotype was recorded a few times. CDR3 in amino acids: CASSTGPDRAVEQYF. CDR3 DNA sequence: TGCGCCAGCAGCACAGGCCCCGACAGGGCGGTCGAGCAGTACTTC. The rearrangement links TRBV5-1 to TRBJ2-7, with 7 bases lining up with TRBD1. CDR3 size: 15 residues. Germline V CDR1 and CDR2: SGHRS, YFSETQ. V was pared by 4 bases and J by 6 bases, with 13 bases of the junction left unmatched.

There are a few counts of this clonotype. The chain carries TRBV4-3 and TRBJ1-6; 7 bases map to TRBD1. With V trimmed by 0 bases and J by 7 bases, 6 bases remained unmatched. There are 16 residues in the CDR3. Germline CDR1 is LGHNA and CDR2 is YSLEER. The CDR3 region is CASSQEGTRGNSPLHF. In DNA, the CDR3 is TGCGCCAGCAGCCAAGAAGGGACCAGGGGGAATTCACCCCTCCACTTT.